This T cell receptor beta chain was captured by sequencing in a study of monozygotic twins with cystic fibrosis. Data came from immunoSEQ multiplex PCR; TCRdb stores just in-frame clones and leaves some out. This table has roughly 20,000 clones, around 97% appearing once. This TCR was sampled from a woman aged 25 to 45 with cystic fibrosis. The sequenced sample consisted of blood.

For the CDR3, the DNA is TGTGCCAGCAGCTTACTCGGGGGTAGAAACTATGGCTACACCTTC. It codes for CASSLLGGRNYGYTF. This chain links TRBV7-2 with TRBJ1-2, with D possibly being TRBD1 (5 bases). The CDR3 is 15 amino acids. Trimming removed 2 bases from V and 2 bases from J, with 12 bases in between. Germline CDR1 reads SGHTA; CDR2 reads FQGNSA.